One sample yielded the 16 T cell receptor beta chains listed below, sequenced in a study of glioma-infiltrating T cells after dendritic cell vaccination. Time point defined: after dendritic cell vaccination, including at tumor progression/relapse. Sequencing was performed with immunoSEQ multiplex PCR; in TCRdb, only in-frame clones are kept and a portion is missing. This table has around 78,000 clones, roughly 87% appearing once. The input for sequencing was blood, taken after dendritic cell vaccination. All receptors come from a human donor with glioblastoma.

The gene calls are TRBV7-9 and TRBJ1-6; D is ambiguous. With 4 bases removed from V and 10 bases from J, the gap between germline ends came to 14 bases. The CDR3 sequence is 14 residues long. Germline CDR1 reads SEHNR; CDR2 reads FQNEAQ (reference sequence). CDR3 DNA: TGTGCCAGCAGCTCTCGTGCAGGTCGGTCACCCCTCCACTTT. Residues: CASSSRAGRSPLHF.

This chain joins TRBV2 and TRBJ1-1, with TRBD1 identical over 7 bases. J gave up 1 base and V 4 bases, and 3 bases lay outside the gene matches. CDR1 and CDR2 from the germline V gene are SNHLY and FYNNEI. The CDR3 sequence is 14 residues long. The CDR3 sequence: CASSGTGPNTEAFF. The CDR3, as DNA: TGTGCCAGCAGTGGGACAGGACCGAACACTGAAGCTTTCTTT.

The chain combines TRBV15 with TRBJ2-1, with a possible D match to TRBD2 (5 bases). Germline CDR1 reads LNHNV; CDR2 reads YYDKDF (reference sequence). The CDR3 extends over 14 amino acids. The V gene lost 0 bases and the J gene lost 6 bases, with 9 bases spanning the gap. The CDR3 here is CATSRELEVNEQFF. CDR3 nucleotides: TGTGCCACCAGCAGAGAGTTGGAGGTCAATGAGCAGTTCTTC.

V usage is TRBV6-1 and J usage is TRBJ2-3, with 12 bases that match TRBD2. Germline CDR1 MNHNS, CDR2 SASEGT. The trim removed 4 bases at V and 1 base at J, leaving 6 bases unmatched. The CDR3 covers 17 residues. CDR3 residues: CASSVGLAGAGTDTQYF. In DNA form, the CDR3 reads TGTGCCAGCAGTGTGGGACTAGCGGGCGCCGGCACAGATACGCAGTATTTT.

This clone was counted a few times. The rearrangement joins TRBV5-6 to TRBJ2-5; D possibly corresponds to TRBD2 (5 bases). CDR3 length equals 14 residues. Germline CDR1 SGHDT, CDR2 YYEEEE. The V and J ends lost 7 bases and 9 bases respectively, with 22 bases between them. The CDR3 protein is CASGSLVFPGAQYF. CDR3 sequence (DNA): TGTGCCAGCGGGTCCTTGGTTTTTCCCGGGGCCCAGTACTTC.

The V gene is TRBV10-2, the J gene TRBJ1-2; tentatively, D is TRBD1 (5 bases). V was shortened by 7 bases and J by 7 bases, with 13 bases between the two germline ends. Germline CDR1 WSHSY, CDR2 SAAADI. The CDR3 runs to 12 residues. CDR3 sequence (DNA): TGCGCCAGCATCTCGCGGGGGGGTGGCTACACCTTC. Protein: CASISRGGGYTF.

This sequence joins TRBV19 and TRBJ2-6, with D hard to call. Germline V gene sequence: CDR1 LNHDA, CDR2 SQIVND (reference sequence). The V end lost 5 bases, the J end lost 2 bases, and 13 bases lay between the germline ends. The CDR3 sequence is 16 residues long. CDR3 bases: TGTGCCAGTAGTCCGTCGACTTGGGCTGGGGCCAACGTCCTGACTTTC. Amino acid sequence: CASSPSTWAGANVLTF.

The chain links TRBV4-3 to TRBJ2-7, with a weak D call TRBD1 (5 bases). The length of the CDR3 is 16 residues. Trimming shortened V by 4 bases and J by 3 bases, and 19 bases separated the two germline ends. CDR1 is LGHNA, CDR2 YSLEER, per germline. The CDR3 DNA follows: TGCGCCAGCAGCCGGGGCCCTACCGGTTCCAACTACGAGCAGTACTTC. Protein sequence: CASSRGPTGSNYEQYF.

In its sample, this clone was seen once. The chain is built from TRBV19 and TRBJ1-2; D is ambiguous. Deletions cut 7 bases from V and 0 bases from J, with 9 bases between. Germline CDR1 reads LNHDA; CDR2 reads SQIVND (reference sequence). The CDR3 sequence is 13 residues long. CDR3 nucleotides: TGTGCCAGTAAATCAGGCACTAACTATGGCTACACCTTC. Protein: CASKSGTNYGYTF.

V is TRBV13 and J is TRBJ2-7; 8 bases are shared with TRBD2. J was trimmed by 0 bases and V by 1 base; bases with no gene match: 2. Germline lookup yields CDR1 PRHDT and CDR2 FYEKMQ (reference sequence). The CDR3 is made up of 15 amino acids. The CDR3 loop is CASSLASGYSYEQYF. CDR3 DNA: TGTGCCAGCAGCTTAGCTAGCGGGTACTCCTACGAGCAGTACTTC.

This chain links TRBV4-1 with TRBJ1-3; D possibly corresponds to TRBD1 (5 bases). The CDR3 runs 19 residues. The V gene's germline CDR1 is MGHRA and CDR2 YSYEKL. The ends were cut back, 3 bases at V and 4 bases at J, with 25 bases in the middle. CDR3 sequence (DNA): TGCGCCAGCAGCCAGGATCCGACGGAATACGTTCAGGGAGGAAACACCATATATTTT. Amino acid sequence: CASSQDPTEYVQGGNTIYF.

The chain carries TRBV15 and TRBJ1-2; D unresolved. The CDR3 is made up of 16 amino acids. Between the trimmed V and J ends, which lost 1 base and 0 bases, there was a span of 12 bases. From germline, CDR1 is LNHNV and CDR2 YYDKDF (reference sequence). CDR3 DNA: TGTGCCACCAGCAGAGCGTCAACACTATCTAACTATGGCTACACCTTC. Translating gives CATSRASTLSNYGYTF.

This rearrangement joins TRBV29-1 to TRBJ2-1; TRBD2 aligns across 8 bases. The CDR3 covers 15 residues. CDR1 and CDR2 (germline): SQVTM, ANQGSEA. J gave up 0 bases and V 2 bases, and 3 bases lay outside the gene matches. The CDR3 DNA is TGCAGCGTTGAACAGGGGACTAGCTCCTACAATGAGCAGTTCTTC. This encodes CSVEQGTSSYNEQFF.

J is TRBJ2-5 and V is TRBV7-3, with 12 bases that match TRBD2. Germline V lookup: CDR1 SGHTA, CDR2 FQGTGA. The CDR3 sequence is 16 residues long. Unmatched junction bases numbered 8, after V lost 4 bases and J lost 5 bases. CDR3 region: CASSSRLAGEKETQYF. The CDR3, as DNA: TGTGCCAGCAGCTCCAGACTAGCGGGAGAGAAGGAGACCCAGTACTTC.

The chain links TRBV30 to TRBJ1-4; 7 nucleotides match TRBD1. The CDR3 is made up of 14 amino acids. With 1 base clipped from V and 7 bases from J, the junction kept 6 bases outside the gene matches. Germline CDR1 reads GTSNPN; CDR2 reads SVGIG (reference sequence). CDR3 residues: CAWSDDRDSEKLFF. CDR3 DNA sequence: TGTGCCTGGAGTGACGACAGGGATTCTGAAAAACTGTTTTTT.

The rearrangement uses TRBV29-1 and TRBJ1-5; 8 positions agree with TRBD1. The V gene end was trimmed by 6 bases and the J gene end by 2 bases; junction bases not matched to a gene: 6. Germline CDR1 reads SQVTM; CDR2 reads ANQGSEA. The length of the CDR3 is 14 residues. CDR3 sequence: CSVAGQGGNQPQHF. The CDR3 DNA reads as TGCAGCGTGGCAGGACAGGGAGGCAATCAGCCCCAGCATTTT.